These T cell receptor beta chains were read from a single sample in a study of blood T cells in healthy people across ages. One entry per CDR3 protein results from TCRdb running MiXCR on the 5' RACE reads. This table holds hundreds of thousands of distinct CDR3 sequences, more than 40% found once. Sequenced input: blood. These receptors were taken from an older woman in good health. Both conserved end residues are part of each CDR3. The D gene is left open where the match is weak. Some rows have no size entry. The others give once, few or many, or a class for an expanded clone.

j_gene: TRBJ1-1; abundance: few; d_gene: -; v_gene: TRBV12-3/TRBV12-4; CDR3aa: CASSFSPLNTEAFF; CDR3nt: TGTGCCAGCAGTTTTAGCCCATTGAACACTGAAGCTTTCTTT
j_gene: TRBJ2-7; abundance: -; d_gene: TRBD2; v_gene: TRBV12-3/TRBV12-4; CDR3aa: CASSPHPGGGSSYEQYF; CDR3nt: TGTGCCAGCAGTCCCCACCCCGGGGGGGGCAGCTCCTACGAGCAGTACTTC
j_gene: TRBJ2-3; abundance: few; d_gene: -; v_gene: TRBV27; CDR3aa: CATAPGAGTDTQYF; CDR3nt: TGTGCCACTGCCCCGGGAGCCGGCACAGATACGCAGTATTTT
j_gene: TRBJ2-1; abundance: -; d_gene: -; v_gene: TRBV9; CDR3aa: CASSVDTASSYNEQFF; CDR3nt: TGTGCCAGCAGCGTAGACACCGCCAGCTCCTACAATGAGCAGTTCTTC
j_gene: TRBJ2-7; abundance: few; d_gene: -; v_gene: TRBV12-3/TRBV12-4; CDR3aa: CAIVQAGGSYEQYF; CDR3nt: TGTGCCATAGTACAGGCCGGGGGCTCTTACGAGCAGTACTTC
j_gene: TRBJ2-7; abundance: many; d_gene: TRBD2; v_gene: TRBV9; CDR3aa: CASSALAGTGEQYF; CDR3nt: TGTGCCAGCAGCGCCTTAGCGGGGACTGGCGAGCAGTACTTC
j_gene: TRBJ1-1; abundance: -; d_gene: -; v_gene: TRBV10-3; CDR3aa: CAIREGGAMNTEAFF; CDR3nt: TGTGCCATCCGCGAGGGAGGGGCGATGAACACTGAAGCTTTCTTT
j_gene: TRBJ2-7; abundance: few; d_gene: TRBD2; v_gene: TRBV4-1; CDR3aa: CASSQATSGISYEQYF; CDR3nt: TGCGCCAGCAGCCAAGCGACTAGCGGGATTTCCTACGAGCAGTACTTC
j_gene: TRBJ1-1; abundance: -; d_gene: -; v_gene: TRBV3-1; CDR3aa: CASSGGGPEAFF; CDR3nt: TGTGCCAGCAGTGGGGGGGGGCCTGAAGCTTTCTTT
j_gene: TRBJ1-1; abundance: -; d_gene: TRBD1; v_gene: TRBV2; CDR3aa: CASRKGQHMNTEAFF; CDR3nt: TGTGCCAGCAGAAAGGGACAGCACATGAACACTGAAGCTTTCTTT
j_gene: TRBJ1-1; abundance: few; d_gene: TRBD1; v_gene: TRBV5-1; CDR3aa: CASSWTGTGTEAFF; CDR3nt: TGCGCCAGCAGCTGGACAGGGACGGGGACTGAAGCTTTCTTT
j_gene: TRBJ1-1; abundance: -; d_gene: -; v_gene: TRBV6-6; CDR3aa: CASSWEGGLNTEAFF; CDR3nt: TGTGCCAGCAGTTGGGAGGGGGGTTTGAACACTGAAGCTTTCTTT
j_gene: TRBJ1-6; abundance: -; d_gene: -; v_gene: TRBV7-2; CDR3aa: CASSFRDSPLHF; CDR3nt: TGTGCCAGCAGCTTTCGGGATTCACCCCTCCACTTT
j_gene: TRBJ2-5; abundance: few; d_gene: -; v_gene: TRBV14; CDR3aa: CASSQDREYF; CDR3nt: TGTGCCAGCAGCCAAGATAGGGAGTACTTC
j_gene: TRBJ2-1; abundance: -; d_gene: TRBD1; v_gene: TRBV20-1; CDR3aa: CSARDSRGPSNNEQFF; CDR3nt: TGCAGTGCTAGAGATTCCAGGGGGCCATCGAACAATGAGCAGTTCTTC
j_gene: TRBJ1-1; abundance: -; d_gene: -; v_gene: TRBV10-3; CDR3aa: CAISPGANTEAFF; CDR3nt: TGTGCCATCAGTCCGGGGGCCAACACTGAAGCTTTCTTT
j_gene: TRBJ2-1; abundance: -; d_gene: TRBD2; v_gene: TRBV7-8; CDR3aa: CASSPRREGPSYNEQFF; CDR3nt: TGTGCCAGCAGCCCCCGAAGGGAGGGCCCCTCCTACAATGAGCAGTTCTTC
j_gene: TRBJ2-5; abundance: many; d_gene: TRBD2; v_gene: TRBV6-5; CDR3aa: CASSYSGVGETQYF; CDR3nt: TGTGCCAGCAGTTATAGCGGGGTAGGAGAGACCCAGTACTTC
j_gene: TRBJ2-1; abundance: few; d_gene: TRBD1; v_gene: TRBV27; CDR3aa: CASSFRGFGDPYNEQFF; CDR3nt: TGTGCCAGCAGTTTCAGGGGGTTTGGGGACCCCTACAATGAGCAGTTCTTC
j_gene: TRBJ1-1; abundance: -; d_gene: -; v_gene: TRBV9; CDR3aa: CASSMDTRTEAFF; CDR3nt: TGTGCCAGCAGCATGGACACTCGCACTGAAGCTTTCTTT
j_gene: TRBJ2-3; abundance: -; d_gene: -; v_gene: TRBV28; CDR3aa: CASSFSGQGYTDTQYF; CDR3nt: TGTGCCAGCAGTTTCTCGGGGCAGGGGTACACAGATACGCAGTATTTT
j_gene: TRBJ2-1; abundance: -; d_gene: -; v_gene: TRBV7-3; CDR3aa: CASSNGANRAEQFF; CDR3nt: TGTGCCAGCAGTAATGGGGCCAACAGGGCTGAGCAGTTCTTC
j_gene: TRBJ1-6; abundance: many; d_gene: -; v_gene: TRBV5-1; CDR3aa: CASSSEEGRSPLHF; CDR3nt: TGCGCCAGCAGCTCCGAAGAGGGGAGGTCACCCCTCCACTTT
j_gene: TRBJ2-3; abundance: once; d_gene: TRBD1; v_gene: TRBV20-1; CDR3aa: CSASPGQGFTDTQYF; CDR3nt: TGCAGTGCGTCCCCGGGACAGGGGTTCACAGATACGCAGTATTTT
j_gene: TRBJ2-3; abundance: few; d_gene: TRBD2; v_gene: TRBV13; CDR3aa: CASSFTNGLADYTDTQYF; CDR3nt: TGTGCCAGCAGCTTTACGAATGGACTAGCGGACTACACAGATACGCAGTATTTT
j_gene: TRBJ1-1; abundance: -; d_gene: -; v_gene: TRBV27; CDR3aa: CASSLSHLTAEAFF; CDR3nt: TGTGCCAGCAGTTTATCCCATCTGACGGCTGAAGCTTTCTTT
j_gene: TRBJ1-2; abundance: -; d_gene: -; v_gene: TRBV4-2; CDR3aa: CASSQIRVEEGYTF; CDR3nt: TGTGCCAGCAGCCAAATCAGGGTGGAAGAAGGCTACACCTTC